One sample yielded the 5 T cell receptor beta chains listed below, sequenced in a study of prognosis after radiotherapy for stage I lung cancer. The genomic DNA TCR beta CDR3 region underwent two rounds of multiplex PCR. Amplification in first-round PCR relied on primers specific to each TRBV and TRBJ gene. TCRdb used MiXCR to reprocess the multiplex PCR reads, holding one entry per CDR3 protein. The profile shows some 15,000 distinct CDR3 sequences, 25% to 30% of them singletons. Material: PBMCs, obtained before or after stereotactic body radiation therapy (not recorded which). These receptors all stem from a donor aged 50 or older with non-small cell lung cancer.

This clonotype is medium-sized. DNA for the CDR3: TGCAGTGCAAGGACTAGCTTTAGTTACAATGAGCAGTTCTTC. Its protein is CSARTSFSYNEQFF. The chain couples TRBV20-1 to TRBJ2-1; 8 nucleotides line up with TRBD2. The V gene end was trimmed by 6 bases and the J gene end by 4 bases; junction bases not matched to a gene: 8. Germline CDR1 reads DFQATT; CDR2 reads SNEGSKA (reference sequence). The CDR3 runs to 14 residues.

Relative to its sample, this clonotype is medium-sized (0.01 to 0.1%). This chain connects TRBV15 to TRBJ2-2; TRBD1 is a possible D gene (6 bases). With 7 bases removed from V and 1 base from J, the gap between germline ends came to 10 bases. The CDR3 totals 14 residues. The V gene's germline CDR1 is LNHNV and CDR2 YYDKDF (reference sequence). This chain's CDR3 is CATKGVRNTGELFF. Here the CDR3 DNA reads TGTGCCACCAAGGGGGTACGGAACACCGGGGAGCTGTTTTTT.

This clonotype is deemed medium-sized. The chain carries TRBV27 and TRBJ2-1, with 7 positions matching TRBD2. V lost 7 bases and J lost 0; bases outside the gene matches: 9. The CDR3 consists of 16 residues. Germline-derived CDR1 and CDR2 are MNHEY and SMNVEV (reference sequence). Here the CDR3 reads CASIPTSASSYNEQFF. CDR3 in DNA: TGTGCCAGCATACCCACTAGCGCGAGCTCCTACAATGAGCAGTTCTTC.

This clonotype was found a few times. The J gene is TRBJ2-5, the V gene TRBV4-2; maybe TRBD1 (6 bases). Germline values: CDR1 LGHNA, CDR2 YNFKEQ. V gave up 0 bases and J gave up 5 bases, with 16 bases separating them. CDR3 length: 16 residues. The CDR3 is CASSQDATYRVETQYF. CDR3 nucleotide sequence: TGTGCCAGCAGCCAAGATGCGACCTACAGGGTTGAGACCCAGTACTTC.

For this clonotype: This may be a read error: a much more frequent sequence differs by one nucleotide. J is TRBJ2-6 and V is TRBV7-8; D call uncertain. The CDR3 consists of 16 residues. Germline values: CDR1 SGHVS, CDR2 FQNEAQ. CDR3 nucleotide sequence: TGTGCCAGCGGGGTCAGGCAGGTCTCTGGGGACAACGTCCTGACTTTC. This translates into CASGVRQVSGDNVLTF.